The 30 T cell receptor beta chains given below trace back to one sample, sequenced in a study of CD8+ T cells in alopecia areata. Documented treatment: oral pan-JAK inhibitor, 5-10 mg twice daily. RNA was isolated and reverse transcribed to cDNA, the sequencing template. This table comes from immunoSEQ multiplex PCR, and its TCRdb copy is limited to in-frame clones, with some not included. The sample holds roughly 190,000 clones, 55% to 70% seen once. This material consisted of CD4+ T cells sorted from blood, taken at week 4, from a patient treated with tofacitinib. These receptors originate from a human donor with alopecia areata.

This sequence joins TRBV7-9 and TRBJ2-2; a possible D gene is TRBD1 (6 bases). The V and J ends lost 8 bases and 2 bases respectively, with 9 bases between them. The CDR3 runs 13 residues. Germline CDR1 SEHNR, CDR2 FQNEAQ (reference sequence). The CDR3 nucleotides read TGTGCCAGCGGGGACATAAACACCGGGGAGCTGTTTTTT. Amino acid sequence: CASGDINTGELFF.

A remark on this clone: In the same sample, other DNA sequences code for this CDR3. The chain joins TRBV29-1 to TRBJ2-1, with 7 bases matching TRBD1. CDR3 size: 12 residues. V lost 2 bases and J lost 6; bases outside the gene matches: 1. The germline CDR1 and CDR2 sequences are SQVTM and ANQGSEA. For the CDR3, the DNA is TGCAGCGTTGAACCAGGGGGCAATGAGCAGTTCTTC. It translates to CSVEPGGNEQFF.

The chain couples TRBV5-6 to TRBJ2-2; D is unclear. The CDR3 consists of 12 residues. V was pared by 1 base and J by 9 bases, with 7 bases between. Per the germline V gene, CDR1 is SGHDT and CDR2 is YYEEEE. The CDR3 region has the DNA TGTGCCAGCAGCTTGTCGGCGTGGGAGCTGTTTTTT. Amino acid sequence: CASSLSAWELFF.

The chain employs TRBV7-2 and TRBJ2-7, with 15 positions matching TRBD2. CDR3 length equals 18 residues. Germline CDR1 is SGHTA and CDR2 is FQGNSA. V lost 5 bases, J lost 6 bases, and 14 bases stayed unmatched. The CDR3 nucleotides are TGTGCCAGCAGCCGGGGGACTAGCGGGAGGCGACTTTCTCCCGAGCAGTACTTC. Translated: CASSRGTSGRRLSPEQYF.

The chain carries TRBV29-1 and TRBJ2-3; the D is unclear. The CDR3 loop spans 14 amino acids. The V end was cut by 5 bases, the J end by 2 bases, with 14 bases between. The V gene's germline CDR1 is SQVTM and CDR2 ANQGSEA. The CDR3 DNA reads as TGCAGCGTTCGGGTGTCCAATCCCACAGATACGCAGTATTTT. As protein: CSVRVSNPTDTQYF.

This clone was recorded once. One end of the junction fails to match germline, which may point to a read error. The chain has TRBV25-1 and TRBJ1-1, with 9 bases lining up with TRBD1. The germline gives CDR1 MGHDK, CDR2 SYGVNS. The CDR3 is 13 residues long. The CDR3, as DNA: TGTGCCAGCAGTGAATTAGGGACAGGGCTCGTCCTTTTT. Protein: CASSELGTGLVLF.

The V gene is TRBV7-6, the J gene TRBJ2-3; D is possibly TRBD2 (6 bases). Germline V lookup: CDR1 SGHVS, CDR2 FNYEAQ. The CDR3 covers 15 residues. The V end was cut by 8 bases, the J end by 2 bases, with 17 bases between. The CDR3 region is CASALSGHSTDTQYF. DNA of the CDR3: TGTGCCAGCGCGCTTAGCGGACACTCCACAGATACGCAGTATTTT.

This chain uses TRBV29-1 with TRBJ2-3; TRBD2 matches 8 bases. Per germline, CDR1 SQVTM and CDR2 ANQGSEA. Trimming at V came to 8 bases and at J to 1 base, leaving 11 bases not matched to a gene. CDR3 length: 15 residues. The CDR3 DNA reads TGCAGCAGCGAAGGGTCTAGCGGGCGCACAGATACGCAGTATTTT. It translates to CSSEGSSGRTDTQYF.

The chain employs TRBV2 and TRBJ2-1, with TRBD2 as a possible D gene (6 bases). Trimming took off 1 base at V and 5 bases at J, with 9 bases between the two ends. The CDR3 sequence is 14 residues long. Germline CDR1 and CDR2: SNHLY and FYNNEI. DNA of the CDR3: TGTGCCAGCAGTGAAGGTGGGGGGAACAATGAGCAGTTCTTC. Translation gives CASSEGGGNNEQFF.

This clone was seen only a few times. The J gene is TRBJ1-1, the V gene TRBV7-8; a weak D match, TRBD1 (5 bases). Germline V gene lookup returns CDR1 SGHVS and CDR2 FQNEAQ. V lost 2 bases to trimming and J lost 4 bases, with 11 bases between them. The CDR3 covers 14 residues. The CDR3 protein is CASSLRGAITEAFF. The CDR3 DNA reads as TGTGCCAGCAGCTTACGAGGGGCAATCACTGAAGCTTTCTTT. Together with reference TRBV7-8 and TRBJ1-1, the CDR3 gives the full variable domain: GAGVSQSPRYKVAKRGQDVALRCDPISGHVSLFWYQQALGQGPEFLTYFQNEAQLDKSGLPSDRFFAERPEGSVSTLKIQRTQQEDSAVYLCASSLRGAITEAFFGQGTRLTVV.

This chain joins TRBV25-1 and TRBJ2-7; 7 bases align to TRBD2. The germline gives CDR1 MGHDK, CDR2 SYGVNS. V lost 3 bases and J lost 2; bases outside the gene matches: 7. The CDR3 covers 15 residues. CDR3 coding DNA: TGTGCCAGCAGTGATCAAAAGCGGGGACCCTACGAGCAGTACTTC. It encodes CASSDQKRGPYEQYF.

This chain links TRBV20-1 with TRBJ1-2; D call uncertain. Deletions cut 3 bases from V and 8 bases from J, with 10 bases between. CDR1 DFQATT and CDR2 SNEGSKA come from the germline V gene (reference sequence). There are 11 residues in the CDR3. The CDR3 DNA reads as TGCAGTGCTAGGGGTACAACCGGCTACACCTTC. Translating gives CSARGTTGYTF.

A single count supports this clone. Here the CDR3 DNA reads TGTGCCTGGAGTAGGGCAGGGTTAGGCTACACCTTC. The encoded protein is CAWSRAGLGYTF. V gene TRBV30 combines with J gene TRBJ1-2; perhaps TRBD1 as D (5 bases). This CDR3 comprises 12 residues. V was trimmed by 2 bases and J by 8 bases, leaving 12 bases between them. Per germline, CDR1 GTSNPN and CDR2 SVGIG (reference sequence).

In its sample, this clone was seen a few times. This sequence joins TRBV10-3 and TRBJ2-3; TRBD1 matches 7 bases. Germline V gives CDR1 ENHRY, CDR2 SYGVKD. CDR3 length equals 15 residues. Trimming cost V 5 bases and J 2 bases; bases outside gene matches: 7. CDR3 protein: CAISQGDRATDTQYF. For the CDR3, the DNA is TGTGCCATCAGTCAAGGAGACAGGGCCACAGATACGCAGTATTTT.

The chain is built from TRBV19 and TRBJ2-3, with D maybe TRBD1 (5 bases). The germline V gene has CDR1 LNHDA and CDR2 SQIVND (reference sequence). The V end was cut by 7 bases, the J end by 3 bases, with 14 bases between. This CDR3 comprises 14 residues. CDR3 DNA: TGTGCCAGTAATCCGCAGGGAAGAACAGATACGCAGTATTTT. Translation: CASNPQGRTDTQYF.

The chain combines TRBV29-1 with TRBJ2-5; D unclear. From germline, CDR1 is SQVTM and CDR2 ANQGSEA. Deletions cut 3 bases from V and 5 bases from J, with 10 bases between. The CDR3 extends over 12 amino acids. The CDR3 sequence: CSVEAAEETQYF. DNA of the CDR3: TGCAGCGTTGAGGCGGCGGAGGAGACCCAGTACTTC.

V and J are TRBV4-3 and TRBJ2-2; D not resolved. From germline, CDR1 is LGHNA and CDR2 YSLEER. Trimming shortened V by 1 base and J by 0 bases, and 9 bases separated the two germline ends. The CDR3 runs 16 residues. CDR3 region: CASSQGLGTNTGELFF. The CDR3 region has the DNA TGCGCCAGCAGCCAAGGTCTCGGAACGAACACCGGGGAGCTGTTTTTT.

To note about this clone: The sample holds other DNA sequences that translate to the same CDR3. This chain uses TRBV30 with TRBJ1-5; D is unclear. V was cut by 1 base and J by 2 bases, with 3 bases left in between. CDR3 length equals 12 residues. Germline-derived CDR1 and CDR2 are GTSNPN and SVGIG (reference sequence). The CDR3 reads CAWSGGNQPQHF. The DNA of the CDR3 is TGTGCCTGGAGTGGGGGCAATCAGCCCCAGCATTTT.

The chain joins TRBV7-8 to TRBJ2-2; D gene ambiguous. The CDR3 covers 13 residues. Trimming pared 1 base from V and 5 bases from J, leaving 5 bases between. Germline V gives CDR1 SGHVS, CDR2 FQNEAQ. The CDR3 is CASSLDQTGELFF. Here the CDR3 DNA reads TGTGCCAGCAGCTTAGATCAGACCGGGGAGCTGTTTTTT.

This clone was found a few times. This chain connects TRBV6-5 to TRBJ2-1; tentative D call: TRBD2 (6 bases). Germline V CDR1 and CDR2: MNHEY, SVGAGI. The V end was cut by 7 bases, the J end by 6 bases, with 19 bases between. CDR3 length: 15 residues. The CDR3 spells CASTPRRAGPNEQFF. DNA of the CDR3: TGTGCCAGCACACCTCGGAGGGCCGGACCCAATGAGCAGTTCTTC.

This clone was seen a handful of times. The V and J genes are TRBV1 and TRBJ2-7; the table's D gene call, TRBD2, was not cross checked with the DNA. TRBV1 is a recognized pseudogene. The CDR3 is 16 residues long. The CDR3 sequence: CTSSQTLSGRGYEQYF. The CDR3 coding sequence is TGCACCAGCAGCCAGACTCTCAGCGGGAGAGGATACGAGCAGTACTTC.

There are a few counts of this clone. This sequence joins TRBV2 and TRBJ2-3; D uncertain. CDR1 SNHLY and CDR2 FYNNEI come from the germline V gene. V was trimmed by 7 bases and J by 2 bases, leaving 10 bases between them. This CDR3 is 13 amino acids long. CDR3 sequence reads: CASMADATDTQYF. The CDR3 nucleotides are TGTGCCAGCATGGCAGACGCCACAGATACGCAGTATTTT.

This clone was found once. The gene calls are TRBV4-1 and TRBJ2-7; TRBD2 is a possible D gene (6 bases). This CDR3 spans 14 amino acids. The V end was cut by 4 bases, the J end by 3 bases, with 13 bases between. The germline CDR1 and CDR2 sequences are MGHRA and YSYEKL. The CDR3 DNA reads TGCGCCAGCAGCCCCGGTCTAGCGAGCTACGAGCAGTACTTC. Its protein product is CASSPGLASYEQYF.

A few counts support this clone. The V and J genes are TRBV7-6 and TRBJ2-7, with 12 bases lining up with TRBD2. There are 16 residues in the CDR3. The junction had 11 bases not matched to a gene; V was cut back by 5 bases and J by 6 bases. Germline V CDR1 and CDR2: SGHVS, FNYEAQ. Here the CDR3 reads CASSPPGLAGLSEQYF. The CDR3 region has the DNA TGTGCCAGCAGCCCCCCCGGACTAGCGGGACTCTCCGAGCAGTACTTC.

This clone was counted only a few times. The V call is TRBV7-8, the J call TRBJ2-1; D gene unclear. Looked up from germline, CDR1 is SGHVS and CDR2 is FQNEAQ. V was pared by 2 bases and J by 9 bases, with 17 bases between. This CDR3 spans 15 amino acids. The CDR3 nucleotides read TGTGCCAGCAGCTTAACGGCGAGGAGCGAAAGTGAGCAGTTCTTC. Translated, it gives CASSLTARSESEQFF.

Only one count was recorded for this clone. The rearrangement joins TRBV29-1 to TRBJ2-3; 7 bases line up with TRBD1. The CDR3 covers 13 residues. Germline assignment: CDR1 SQVTM and CDR2 ANQGSEA. J lost 4 bases, V lost 4 bases, and 5 bases had no gene match. Written as DNA, the CDR3 is TGCAGCGTTGTGACAGGGCTGGCAGATACGCAGTATTTT. Translating gives CSVVTGLADTQYF.

There are a few counts of this clone. The rearrangement uses TRBV18 and TRBJ2-7, with 11 bases lining up with TRBD1. CDR3 size: 15 residues. The V segment lost 2 bases and the J segment 2 bases; nucleotides outside the gene matches: 2. The germline V gene encodes CDR1 KGHSH and CDR2 LQKENI. CDR3 bases: TGTGCCAGCTCACCAGCGGGACAGGGGGCCTACGAGCAGTACTTC. It codes for CASSPAGQGAYEQYF.

The V and J genes are TRBV29-1 and TRBJ1-3; D ambiguous. The V gene lost 6 bases and the J gene lost 2 bases, with 5 bases spanning the gap. CDR1 SQVTM and CDR2 ANQGSEA come from the germline V gene. The CDR3 is 11 residues long. The CDR3 nucleotides read TGCAGCGTGAGAACTGGAAACACCATATATTTT. This gives the protein CSVRTGNTIYF.

The J gene is TRBJ2-3, the V gene TRBV4-3, with D unclear. CDR1 is LGHNA and CDR2 is YSLEER in the germline V gene. This CDR3 comprises 17 residues. Deletions cut 1 base from V and 0 bases from J, with 14 bases between. The chain's CDR3 is CASSQVTPAGSTDTQYF. The CDR3 DNA reads TGCGCCAGCAGCCAAGTAACGCCGGCAGGTAGCACAGATACGCAGTATTTT.

Here the CDR3 reads CASSPVVSSGANVLTF. Here the CDR3 DNA reads TGCGCCAGCAGCCCCGTAGTTTCCTCTGGGGCCAACGTCCTGACTTTC. The chain uses TRBV5-1 and TRBJ2-6; D uncertain. V gave up 4 bases and J gave up 0 bases, with 11 bases separating them. This CDR3 comprises 16 residues. Germline-derived CDR1 and CDR2 are SGHRS and YFSETQ.